The rows below give T cell receptor beta chains drawn from one sample of a study of cytomegalovirus exposure and HLA in healthy donors. Profiled with immunoSEQ multiplex PCR; TCRdb holds only in-frame clones, not every one. Of 90,000 to 120,000 clones listed, approximately 86% are singletons. The sample comprised PBMCs. The receptors derive from a young woman in good health and CMV-seronegative. CDR3s include the opening cysteine and the closing phenylalanine or tryptophan. Each record gives: D gene, V gene, clone size, J gene, CDR3 DNA, CDR3 protein. A D gene is named only where the DNA matches it firmly. Where a row states a size, it is once, few, many or the class of an expanded clone; other rows omit it.

d_gene: -
v_gene: TRBV11-2
abundance: -
j_gene: TRBJ2-2
CDR3nt: TGTGCCAGCAGCCCCCGACGGGGGATTAACACCGGGGAGCTGTTTTTT
CDR3aa: CASSPRRGINTGELFF

d_gene: -
v_gene: TRBV29-1
abundance: few
j_gene: TRBJ2-5
CDR3nt: TGCAGCGTTGAGGGGGGGCCTGGGGAGACCCAGTACTTC
CDR3aa: CSVEGGPGETQYF

d_gene: -
v_gene: TRBV6-5
abundance: -
j_gene: TRBJ1-2
CDR3nt: TGTGCCAGCAGGTCAGGGCCCGCGGGCTACACCTTC
CDR3aa: CASRSGPAGYTF

d_gene: -
v_gene: TRBV28
abundance: -
j_gene: TRBJ1-2
CDR3nt: TGTGCCAGCATCCTCCAAGGGGGCTATGGCTACACCTTC
CDR3aa: CASILQGGYGYTF

d_gene: -
v_gene: TRBV29-1
abundance: -
j_gene: TRBJ1-1
CDR3nt: TGCAGCGTTCTACCCACGACAGGAGGGAACACTGAAGCTTTCTTT
CDR3aa: CSVLPTTGGNTEAFF

d_gene: TRBD1
v_gene: TRBV7-2
abundance: -
j_gene: TRBJ1-1
CDR3nt: TGTGCCAGCAGCCTTTGGACAGGGCCTGAAGCTTTCTTT
CDR3aa: CASSLWTGPEAFF

d_gene: -
v_gene: TRBV6-5
abundance: -
j_gene: TRBJ1-1
CDR3nt: TGTGCCAGCAGTTACCAGGGGCGGGACACTGAAGCTTTCTTT
CDR3aa: CASSYQGRDTEAFF

d_gene: -
v_gene: TRBV7-9
abundance: -
j_gene: TRBJ1-5
CDR3nt: TGTGCCAGCAGCTTAGCGCAAACAGGTAGCAATCAGCCCCAGCATTTT
CDR3aa: CASSLAQTGSNQPQHF

d_gene: -
v_gene: TRBV7-8
abundance: -
j_gene: TRBJ2-1
CDR3nt: TGTGCCAGCAGCTTCTTCGGGTCCTACAATGAGCAGTTCTTC
CDR3aa: CASSFFGSYNEQFF

d_gene: -
v_gene: TRBV30
abundance: -
j_gene: TRBJ1-2
CDR3nt: TGTGCCTGGAGACTCGACTATGGCTACACCTTC
CDR3aa: CAWRLDYGYTF

d_gene: -
v_gene: TRBV4-1
abundance: -
j_gene: TRBJ1-1
CDR3nt: TGCGCCAGCACCCCGGGGGACTCAGACACTGAAGCTTTCTTT
CDR3aa: CASTPGDSDTEAFF

d_gene: -
v_gene: TRBV6-5
abundance: -
j_gene: TRBJ1-4
CDR3nt: TGTGCCAGCAGCCCAGCGGGGGTTGGGGAAAAACTGTTTTTT
CDR3aa: CASSPAGVGEKLFF

d_gene: -
v_gene: TRBV5-4
abundance: -
j_gene: TRBJ2-5
CDR3nt: TGTGCCAGCAGCTCGCAGGGGACACAAGAGACCCAGTACTTC
CDR3aa: CASSSQGTQETQYF

d_gene: -
v_gene: TRBV29-1
abundance: -
j_gene: TRBJ2-7
CDR3nt: TGCAGCGTTGAAGCAGGGATGGCCTACGAGCAGTACTTC
CDR3aa: CSVEAGMAYEQYF

d_gene: -
v_gene: TRBV18
abundance: -
j_gene: TRBJ2-7
CDR3nt: TGTGCCAGCTCACCACCGAACGGCTACGAGCAGTACTTC
CDR3aa: CASSPPNGYEQYF

d_gene: TRBD2
v_gene: TRBV6-1
abundance: -
j_gene: TRBJ2-3
CDR3nt: TGTGCCAGCAGTCTCCAGCGGGGGGGCACAGATACGCAGTATTTT
CDR3aa: CASSLQRGGTDTQYF

d_gene: TRBD1
v_gene: TRBV5-6
abundance: -
j_gene: TRBJ1-1
CDR3nt: TGTGCCAGCAGCTCTCGACAGGGGGCGTCCACTGAAGCTTTCTTT
CDR3aa: CASSSRQGASTEAFF

d_gene: -
v_gene: TRBV18
abundance: few
j_gene: TRBJ1-4
CDR3nt: TGTGCCAGCTCACCACCGGAACTTTCCACTAGGAAACTGTTTTTT
CDR3aa: CASSPPELSTRKLFF

d_gene: -
v_gene: TRBV2
abundance: once
j_gene: TRBJ2-3
CDR3nt: TGTGCCAGCAATTCACTTAAGACAGACACAGATACGCAGTATTTT
CDR3aa: CASNSLKTDTDTQYF

d_gene: TRBD1
v_gene: TRBV5-1
abundance: -
j_gene: TRBJ1-2
CDR3nt: TGCGCCAGCGGCTTGACAGGGGGCCTTTCCTCTAACTATGGCTACACCTTC
CDR3aa: CASGLTGGLSSNYGYTF

d_gene: TRBD1
v_gene: TRBV7-8
abundance: few
j_gene: TRBJ1-2
CDR3nt: TGTGCCAGCAGCCCAGGGACAGGGGGGAACTATGGCTACACCTTC
CDR3aa: CASSPGTGGNYGYTF

d_gene: -
v_gene: TRBV7-6
abundance: -
j_gene: TRBJ1-2
CDR3nt: TGTGCCACCTCAGATTTTTATGGCTACACCTTC
CDR3aa: CATSDFYGYTF

d_gene: -
v_gene: TRBV2
abundance: -
j_gene: TRBJ1-4
CDR3nt: TGTGCCAGCAGTCCGAGGATCGATGAAAAACTGTTTTTT
CDR3aa: CASSPRIDEKLFF

d_gene: TRBD1
v_gene: TRBV5-6
abundance: -
j_gene: TRBJ1-2
CDR3nt: TGTGCCAGCGGGACAGGGGAGGGTGGCTACACCTTC
CDR3aa: CASGTGEGGYTF

d_gene: -
v_gene: TRBV11-2
abundance: -
j_gene: TRBJ1-5
CDR3nt: TGTGCCAGCAGCTCGCAGGAGGGTAATCAGCCCCAGCATTTT
CDR3aa: CASSSQEGNQPQHF

d_gene: TRBD1
v_gene: TRBV7-8
abundance: once
j_gene: TRBJ1-2
CDR3nt: TGTGCCAGCAGCTCACCGGGACAGGGATTCTACACCTTC
CDR3aa: CASSSPGQGFYTF

d_gene: -
v_gene: TRBV5-1
abundance: -
j_gene: TRBJ2-4
CDR3nt: TGCGCCAGCAGCGGAGGGATCGAATGGGCCAAAAACATTCAGTACTTC
CDR3aa: CASSGGIEWAKNIQYF

d_gene: -
v_gene: TRBV6-6
abundance: -
j_gene: TRBJ1-4
CDR3nt: TGTGCCAGCAGCCCGGGTCTCCATGGGGAAAAACTGTTTTTT
CDR3aa: CASSPGLHGEKLFF

d_gene: -
v_gene: TRBV4-1
abundance: -
j_gene: TRBJ2-7
CDR3nt: TGCGCCAGCAGCCAAGATAGCCCCTTCCAACCCTACGAGCAGTACTTC
CDR3aa: CASSQDSPFQPYEQYF

d_gene: -
v_gene: TRBV13
abundance: -
j_gene: TRBJ1-1
CDR3nt: TGTGCCAGCAGCTTAGACAGGCAGAACACTGAAGCTTTCTTT
CDR3aa: CASSLDRQNTEAFF

d_gene: -
v_gene: TRBV29-1
abundance: -
j_gene: TRBJ2-5
CDR3nt: TGCAGCGCCTTTTACCGGGAGACCCAGTACTTC
CDR3aa: CSAFYRETQYF

d_gene: -
v_gene: TRBV5-1
abundance: -
j_gene: TRBJ1-1
CDR3nt: TGCGCCAGCACCTTCTCGGGTCGGTCGATGGACACTGAAGCTTTCTTT
CDR3aa: CASTFSGRSMDTEAFF

d_gene: -
v_gene: TRBV4-1
abundance: once
j_gene: TRBJ1-2
CDR3nt: TGCGCCAGCAGCCAAGGGAGGGTTGGCTACACCTTC
CDR3aa: CASSQGRVGYTF

d_gene: TRBD2
v_gene: TRBV11-3
abundance: -
j_gene: TRBJ2-7
CDR3nt: TGTGCCAGCAGCTTGGCTAGCGGGAGCGAGCAGTACTTC
CDR3aa: CASSLASGSEQYF

d_gene: TRBD1
v_gene: TRBV25-1
abundance: -
j_gene: TRBJ1-3
CDR3nt: TGTGCCAGCAGGTCCGGGACAGAGGCCGGAAACACCATATATTTT
CDR3aa: CASRSGTEAGNTIYF

d_gene: TRBD1
v_gene: TRBV7-9
abundance: -
j_gene: TRBJ1-1
CDR3nt: TGTGCCAGCAGCGAATTACAGGGGGCCGGCACTGAAGCTTTCTTT
CDR3aa: CASSELQGAGTEAFF

d_gene: TRBD1
v_gene: TRBV18
abundance: -
j_gene: TRBJ1-2
CDR3nt: TGTGCCAGCTCACCACCAGGAAGACAGGGCGGCTATGGCTACACCTTC
CDR3aa: CASSPPGRQGGYGYTF